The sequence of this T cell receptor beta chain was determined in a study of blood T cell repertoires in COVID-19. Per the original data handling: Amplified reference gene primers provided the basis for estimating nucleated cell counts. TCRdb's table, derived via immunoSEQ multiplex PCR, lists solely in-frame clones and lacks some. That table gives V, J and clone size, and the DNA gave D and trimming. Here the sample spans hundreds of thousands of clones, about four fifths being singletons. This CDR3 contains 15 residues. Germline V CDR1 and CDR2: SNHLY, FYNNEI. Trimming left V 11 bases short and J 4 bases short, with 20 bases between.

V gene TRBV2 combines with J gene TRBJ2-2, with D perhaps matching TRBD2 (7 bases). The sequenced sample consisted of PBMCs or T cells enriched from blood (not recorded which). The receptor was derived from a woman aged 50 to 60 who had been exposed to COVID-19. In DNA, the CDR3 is TGTGCCGCGGGGGCTAGCAGAGGGGGCACCGGGGAGCTGTTTTTT. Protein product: CAAGASRGGTGELFF.